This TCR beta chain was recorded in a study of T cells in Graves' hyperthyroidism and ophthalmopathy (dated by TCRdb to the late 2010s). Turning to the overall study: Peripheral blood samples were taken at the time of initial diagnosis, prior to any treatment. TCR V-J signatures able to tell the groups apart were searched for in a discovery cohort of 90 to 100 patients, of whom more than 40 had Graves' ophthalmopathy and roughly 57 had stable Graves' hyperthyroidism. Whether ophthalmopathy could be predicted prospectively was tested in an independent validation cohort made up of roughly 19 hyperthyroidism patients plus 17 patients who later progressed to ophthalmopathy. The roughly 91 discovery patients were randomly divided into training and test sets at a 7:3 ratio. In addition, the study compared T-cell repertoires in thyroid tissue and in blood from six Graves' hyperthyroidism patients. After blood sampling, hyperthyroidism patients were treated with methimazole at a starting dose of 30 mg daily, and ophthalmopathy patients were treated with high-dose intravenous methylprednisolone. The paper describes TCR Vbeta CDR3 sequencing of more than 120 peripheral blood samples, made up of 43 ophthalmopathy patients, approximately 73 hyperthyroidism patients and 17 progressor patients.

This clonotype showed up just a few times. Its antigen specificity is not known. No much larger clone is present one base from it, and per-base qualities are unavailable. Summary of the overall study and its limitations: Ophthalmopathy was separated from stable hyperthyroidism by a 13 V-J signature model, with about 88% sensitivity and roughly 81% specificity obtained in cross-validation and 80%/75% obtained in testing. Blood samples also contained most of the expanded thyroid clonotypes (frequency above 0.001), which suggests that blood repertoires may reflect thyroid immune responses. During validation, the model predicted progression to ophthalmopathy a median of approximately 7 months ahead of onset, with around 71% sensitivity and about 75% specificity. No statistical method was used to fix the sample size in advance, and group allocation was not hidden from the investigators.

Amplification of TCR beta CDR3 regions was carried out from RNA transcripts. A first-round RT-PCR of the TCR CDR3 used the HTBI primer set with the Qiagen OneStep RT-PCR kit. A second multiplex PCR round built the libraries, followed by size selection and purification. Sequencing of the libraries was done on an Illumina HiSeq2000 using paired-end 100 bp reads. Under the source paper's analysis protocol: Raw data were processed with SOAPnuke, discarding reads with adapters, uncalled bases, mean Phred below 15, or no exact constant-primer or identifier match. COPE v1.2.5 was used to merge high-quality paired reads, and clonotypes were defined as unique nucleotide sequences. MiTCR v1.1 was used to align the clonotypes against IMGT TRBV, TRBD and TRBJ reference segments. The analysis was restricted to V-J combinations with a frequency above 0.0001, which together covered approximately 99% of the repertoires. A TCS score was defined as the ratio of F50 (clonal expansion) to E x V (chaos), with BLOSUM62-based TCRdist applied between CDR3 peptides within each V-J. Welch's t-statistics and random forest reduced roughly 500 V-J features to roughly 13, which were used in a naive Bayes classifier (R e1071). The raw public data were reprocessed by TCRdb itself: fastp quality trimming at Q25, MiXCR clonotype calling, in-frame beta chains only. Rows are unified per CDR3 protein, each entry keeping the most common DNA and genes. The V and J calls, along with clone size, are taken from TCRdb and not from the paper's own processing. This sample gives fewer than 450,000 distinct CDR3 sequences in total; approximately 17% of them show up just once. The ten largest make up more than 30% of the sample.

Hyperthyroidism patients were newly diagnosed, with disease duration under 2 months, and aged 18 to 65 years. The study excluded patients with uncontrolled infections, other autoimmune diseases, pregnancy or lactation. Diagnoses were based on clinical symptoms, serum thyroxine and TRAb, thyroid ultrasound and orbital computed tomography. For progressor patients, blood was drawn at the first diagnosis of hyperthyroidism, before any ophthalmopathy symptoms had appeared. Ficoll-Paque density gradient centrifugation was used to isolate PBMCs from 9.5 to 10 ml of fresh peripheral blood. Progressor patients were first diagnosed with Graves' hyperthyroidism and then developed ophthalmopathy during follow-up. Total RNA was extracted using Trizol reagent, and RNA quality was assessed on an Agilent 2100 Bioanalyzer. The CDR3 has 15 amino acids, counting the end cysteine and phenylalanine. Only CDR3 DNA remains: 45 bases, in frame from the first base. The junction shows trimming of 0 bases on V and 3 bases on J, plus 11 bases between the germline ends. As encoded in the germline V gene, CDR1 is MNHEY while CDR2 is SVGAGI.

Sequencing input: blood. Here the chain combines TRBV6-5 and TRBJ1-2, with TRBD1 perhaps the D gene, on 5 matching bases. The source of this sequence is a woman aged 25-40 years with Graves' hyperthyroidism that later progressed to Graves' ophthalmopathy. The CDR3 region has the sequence CASSYSGGYDYGYTF. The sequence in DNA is TGTGCCAGCAGTTACTCGGGGGGGTATGACTATGGCTACACCTTC.